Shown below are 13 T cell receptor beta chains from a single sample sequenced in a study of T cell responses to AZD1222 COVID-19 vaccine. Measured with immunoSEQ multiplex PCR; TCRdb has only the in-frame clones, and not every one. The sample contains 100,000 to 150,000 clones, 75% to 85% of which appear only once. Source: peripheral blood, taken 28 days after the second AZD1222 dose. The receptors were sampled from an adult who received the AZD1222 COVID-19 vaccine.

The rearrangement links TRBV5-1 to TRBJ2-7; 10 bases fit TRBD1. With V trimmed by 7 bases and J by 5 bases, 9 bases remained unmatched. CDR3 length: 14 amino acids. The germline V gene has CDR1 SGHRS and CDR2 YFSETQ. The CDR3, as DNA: TGCGCCAGCCTACGGACAGGGGGATCCCACGAGCAGTACTTC. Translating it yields CASLRTGGSHEQYF.

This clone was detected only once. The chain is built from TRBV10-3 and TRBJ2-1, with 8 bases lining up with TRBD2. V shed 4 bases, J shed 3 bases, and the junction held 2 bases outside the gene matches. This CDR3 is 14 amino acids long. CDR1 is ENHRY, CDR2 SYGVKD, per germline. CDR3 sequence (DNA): TGTGCCATCAGTGGGGGGACTAGCTACAATGAGCAGTTCTTC. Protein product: CAISGGTSYNEQFF.

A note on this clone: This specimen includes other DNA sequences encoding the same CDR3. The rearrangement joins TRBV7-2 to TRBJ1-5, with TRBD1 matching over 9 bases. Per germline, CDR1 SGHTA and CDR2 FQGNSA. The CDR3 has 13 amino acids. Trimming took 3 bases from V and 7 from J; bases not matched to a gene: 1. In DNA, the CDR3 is TGTGCCAGCAGCTTGGACAGGGGACAGCCCCAGCATTTT. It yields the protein CASSLDRGQPQHF.

Written as DNA, the CDR3 is TGTGCCAGCAGCTTGAGCTGGAACACAGATACGCAGTATTTT. Its protein is CASSLSWNTDTQYF. V and J are TRBV7-9 and TRBJ2-3; no firm D call. The V and J ends lost 3 bases and 2 bases respectively, with 9 bases between them. The CDR3 runs 14 residues. Germline V CDR1 and CDR2: SEHNR, FQNEAQ (reference sequence).

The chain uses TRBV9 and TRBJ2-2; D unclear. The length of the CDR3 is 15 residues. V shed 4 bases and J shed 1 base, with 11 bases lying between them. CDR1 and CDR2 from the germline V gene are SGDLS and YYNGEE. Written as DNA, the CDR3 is TGTGCCAGCAGCCCCTTGACGGGGAACACCGGGGAGCTGTTTTTT. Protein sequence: CASSPLTGNTGELFF.

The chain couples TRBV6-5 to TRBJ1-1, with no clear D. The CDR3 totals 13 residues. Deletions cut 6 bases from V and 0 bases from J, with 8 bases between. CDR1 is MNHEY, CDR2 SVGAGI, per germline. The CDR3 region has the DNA TGTGCCAGCAGGCCCCACTTGAACACTGAAGCTTTCTTT. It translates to CASRPHLNTEAFF.

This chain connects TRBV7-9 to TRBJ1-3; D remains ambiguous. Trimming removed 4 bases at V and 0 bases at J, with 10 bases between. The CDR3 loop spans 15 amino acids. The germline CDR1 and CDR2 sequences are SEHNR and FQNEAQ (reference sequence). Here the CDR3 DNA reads TGTGCCAGCAGCTCCGACGGGAGCTCTGGAAACACCATATATTTT. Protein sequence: CASSSDGSSGNTIYF.

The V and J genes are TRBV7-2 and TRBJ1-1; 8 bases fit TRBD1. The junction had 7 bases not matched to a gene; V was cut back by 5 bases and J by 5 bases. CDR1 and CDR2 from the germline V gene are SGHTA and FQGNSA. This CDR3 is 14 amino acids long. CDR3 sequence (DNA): TGTGCCAGCAGCCCACCGACAGGGGCGACTGAAGCTTTCTTT. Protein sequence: CASSPPTGATEAFF.

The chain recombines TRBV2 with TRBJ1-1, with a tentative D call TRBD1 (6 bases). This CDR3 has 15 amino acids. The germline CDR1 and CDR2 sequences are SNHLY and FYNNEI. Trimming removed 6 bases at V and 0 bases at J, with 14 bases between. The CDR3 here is CASRPRQVMNTEAFF. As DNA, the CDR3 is TGTGCCAGCAGACCCCGACAGGTCATGAACACTGAAGCTTTCTTT.

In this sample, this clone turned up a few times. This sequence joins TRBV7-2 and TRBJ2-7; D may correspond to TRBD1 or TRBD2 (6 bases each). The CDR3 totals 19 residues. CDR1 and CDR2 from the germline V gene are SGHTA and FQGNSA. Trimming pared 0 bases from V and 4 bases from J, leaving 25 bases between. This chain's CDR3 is CASSLARTALPSEGYEQYF. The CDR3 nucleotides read TGTGCCAGCAGCTTAGCGAGGACAGCTCTACCTAGCGAGGGGTACGAGCAGTACTTC.

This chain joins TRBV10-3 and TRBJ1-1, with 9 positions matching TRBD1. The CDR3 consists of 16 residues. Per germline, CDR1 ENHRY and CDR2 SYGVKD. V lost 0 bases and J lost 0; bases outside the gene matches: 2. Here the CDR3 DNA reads TGTGCCATCAGTGAGTCCGGGACAGGGTTGAACACTGAAGCTTTCTTT. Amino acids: CAISESGTGLNTEAFF.

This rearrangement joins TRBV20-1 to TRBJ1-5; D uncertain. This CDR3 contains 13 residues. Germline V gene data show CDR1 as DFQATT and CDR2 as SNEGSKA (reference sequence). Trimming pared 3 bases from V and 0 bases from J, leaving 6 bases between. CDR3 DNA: TGCAGTGCTAGTCGCGGTAGCAATCAGCCCCAGCATTTT. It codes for CSASRGSNQPQHF.

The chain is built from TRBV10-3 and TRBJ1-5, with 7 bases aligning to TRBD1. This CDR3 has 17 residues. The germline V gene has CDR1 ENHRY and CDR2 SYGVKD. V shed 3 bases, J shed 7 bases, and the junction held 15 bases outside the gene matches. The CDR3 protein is CAISDSRGGGAGQPQHF. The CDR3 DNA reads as TGTGCCATCAGTGACTCCAGGGGAGGGGGCGCGGGGCAGCCCCAGCATTTT.